The 21 T cell receptor beta chains given below trace back to one sample, sequenced in a study of blood T cell repertoires in COVID-19. Some clones are missing from TCRdb's copy, which holds only in-frame ones; the method was immunoSEQ multiplex PCR. The table has about 74,000 clones, 85% seen once. Sequences were obtained from peripheral blood. The receptors stem from a man aged 50-60 years with acute or convalescent COVID-19.

V gene TRBV2 combines with J gene TRBJ2-2; 9 bases agree with TRBD1. This CDR3 spans 15 amino acids. V shed 7 bases, J shed 6 bases, and the junction held 9 bases outside the gene matches. Germline V gives CDR1 SNHLY, CDR2 FYNNEI. CDR3 in amino acids: CASTQGQGTPGELFF. The DNA of the CDR3 is TGTGCCAGCACTCAGGGACAGGGTACACCCGGGGAGCTGTTTTTT.

The chain recombines TRBV2 with TRBJ1-5, with TRBD1 matching 9 bases. V was pared by 3 bases and J by 3 bases, with 9 bases of the junction left unmatched. Germline CDR1 SNHLY, CDR2 FYNNEI. The CDR3 is 17 residues long. CDR3 protein: CASSEEGQGLINQPQHF. The CDR3 DNA sequence: TGTGCCAGCAGTGAGGAGGGACAGGGCCTAATCAATCAGCCCCAGCATTTT.

The V gene is TRBV15, the J gene TRBJ1-2, with 10 positions matching TRBD1. The ends lost 6 bases at V and 2 bases at J; junction bases unmatched: 0. This CDR3 is built from 13 residues. Per the germline V gene, CDR1 is LNHNV and CDR2 is YYDKDF (reference sequence). The CDR3 loop reads CATRDRGNYGYTF. CDR3 bases: TGTGCCACCAGGGACAGGGGGAACTATGGCTACACCTTC.

The J gene is TRBJ2-5, the V gene TRBV3-1 (or the pseudogene TRBV3-2); 7 bases line up with TRBD2. This CDR3 comprises 16 residues. Trimming took 5 bases from V and 1 from J; bases not matched to a gene: 10. The germline V gene has CDR1 LGHDT and CDR2 YNNKEL (reference sequence). In DNA, the CDR3 is TGTGCCAGCAGCTCCACTTGGCGGGGGATCCAAGAGACCCAGTACTTC. Its protein product is CASSSTWRGIQETQYF.

The V and J genes are TRBV7-6 and TRBJ1-1, with D possibly being TRBD1 (6 bases). V was shortened by 2 bases and J by 0 bases, with 7 bases between the two germline ends. This CDR3 comprises 14 residues. Germline assignment: CDR1 SGHVS and CDR2 FNYEAQ. CDR3 region: CASSLSGVNTEAFF. CDR3 DNA sequence: TGTGCCAGCAGCTTATCAGGGGTGAACACTGAAGCTTTCTTT.

The chain uses TRBV29-1 and TRBJ1-5; TRBD1 agrees at 9 bases. J was trimmed by 4 bases and V by 3 bases; bases with no gene match: 10. Germline CDR1 is SQVTM and CDR2 is ANQGSEA. The CDR3 has 16 amino acids. The CDR3 bases are TGCAGCGTTGAGGCCGGGACAGGGAGTGAGAATCAGCCCCAGCATTTT. This translates into CSVEAGTGSENQPQHF.

The sample holds one count of this clone. This chain uses TRBV10-3 with TRBJ2-1, with D possibly being TRBD1 (5 bases). Trimming removed 6 bases from V and 0 bases from J, with 9 bases in between. This CDR3 is 14 amino acids long. CDR1 and CDR2 (germline): ENHRY, SYGVKD. Written as DNA, the CDR3 is TGTGCCATCAGCAGGGATCCCTCCTACAATGAGCAGTTCTTC. Translated: CAISRDPSYNEQFF.

The count of this clone is one. The chain carries TRBV15 and TRBJ1-6, with no clear D. The CDR3 has 13 residues. Germline CDR1 LNHNV, CDR2 YYDKDF (reference sequence). V was cut by 5 bases and J by 9 bases, with 11 bases left in between. This chain's CDR3 is CATSRLSGSPLHF. Written as DNA, the CDR3 is TGTGCCACCAGCCGTCTTTCAGGTTCACCCCTCCACTTT. Full variable domain (rest looked up from reference TRBV15 and TRBJ1-6): DAMVIQNPRYQVTQFGKPVTLSCSQTLNHNVMYWYQQKSSQAPKLLFHYYDKDFNNEADTPDNFQSRRPNTSFCFLDIRSPGLGDTAMYLCATSRLSGSPLHFGNGTRLTVT.

This clone showed up just once. The J gene is TRBJ1-4, the V gene TRBV2; D uncertain. The CDR3 runs 14 residues. Germline V CDR1 and CDR2: SNHLY, FYNNEI. With 5 bases removed from V and 4 bases from J, the gap between germline ends came to 11 bases. Here the CDR3 DNA reads TGTGCCAGCAGTAAAGACACCTTTAATGAAAAACTGTTTTTT. It translates to CASSKDTFNEKLFF.

V usage is TRBV6-5 and J usage is TRBJ2-2, with D possibly TRBD1 on 6 matching bases. V was trimmed by 11 bases and J by 0 bases, leaving 13 bases between them. The CDR3 is made up of 14 amino acids. Germline values: CDR1 MNHEY, CDR2 SVGAGI. Here the CDR3 DNA reads TGTGCCCCCCCGGACAGCGCGAACACCGGGGAGCTGTTTTTT. It specifies CAPPDSANTGELFF.

The chain links TRBV14 to TRBJ1-6; TRBD1 matches at 9 bases. In germline, CDR1 is SGHDN, CDR2 FVKESK. This CDR3 region has 16 residues. V gave up 4 bases and J gave up 7 bases; unmatched junction bases: 8. In DNA, the CDR3 is TGTGCCAGCAGCCGCGGCACCGGGACAGGGAATTCACCCCTCCACTTT. Translated, it gives CASSRGTGTGNSPLHF.

The chain is built from TRBV18 and TRBJ2-2, with D possibly TRBD2 on 6 matching bases. Germline values: CDR1 KGHSH, CDR2 LQKENI. CDR3 length: 17 residues. V lost 3 bases, J lost 3 bases, and 17 bases lay in between. Here the CDR3 reads CASSPKVPGVDTGELFF. As DNA, the CDR3 is TGTGCCAGCTCACCGAAAGTCCCGGGGGTCGACACCGGGGAGCTGTTTTTT.

The CDR3 loop is CASSERFGRLERTGELFF. The CDR3 DNA sequence: TGTGCCAGCAGTGAGAGGTTCGGGAGACTAGAGCGCACCGGGGAGCTGTTTTTT. The J gene is TRBJ2-2, the V gene TRBV6-4, with D tentatively TRBD2 (6 bases). The CDR3 consists of 18 residues. Trimming removed 3 bases from V and 4 bases from J, with 21 bases in between. Germline loops: CDR1 MRHNA, CDR2 SNTAGT.

This chain uses TRBV6-5 with TRBJ2-5; TRBD2 matches 9 bases. V gave up 6 bases and J gave up 5 bases; unmatched junction bases: 4. CDR1 and CDR2 from the germline V gene are MNHEY and SVGAGI. The CDR3 consists of 13 residues. The DNA of the CDR3 is TGTGCCAGCAGGCGGGGGGGCCGGGAGACCCAGTACTTC. Translated: CASRRGGRETQYF.

This clone was seen a single time. V and J are TRBV29-1 and TRBJ1-2, with 9 nucleotides matching TRBD1. The length of the CDR3 is 15 residues. Trimming cost V 4 bases and J 8 bases; bases outside gene matches: 14. Germline V gene sequence: CDR1 SQVTM, CDR2 ANQGSEA. The CDR3 loop reads CSVGGAPQGAGGYTF. The CDR3 coding sequence is TGCAGCGTTGGCGGTGCACCACAGGGGGCAGGGGGCTACACCTTC.

This sequence joins TRBV9 and TRBJ2-1, with D possibly being TRBD1 (5 bases). The CDR3 length is 15 residues. Germline CDR1 SGDLS, CDR2 YYNGEE. V gave up 0 bases and J gave up 2 bases, with 9 bases separating them. DNA for the CDR3: TGTGCCAGCAGCGTAGCGGTGACAGCCTACAATGAGCAGTTCTTC. This gives the protein CASSVAVTAYNEQFF.

The rearrangement links TRBV3-1 (or the pseudogene TRBV3-2) to TRBJ1-1; D not certain. The V gene's germline CDR1 is LGHDT and CDR2 YNNKEL (reference sequence). This CDR3 is built from 12 residues. V was trimmed by 4 bases and J by 8 bases, leaving 11 bases between them. CDR3 in amino acids: CASSPGYPEAFF. For the CDR3, the DNA is TGTGCCAGCAGCCCGGGTTACCCCGAAGCTTTCTTT.

This clone was counted between two and nine times. J is TRBJ2-7 and V is TRBV19; the match to TRBD1 covers 9 bases. The CDR3 extends over 13 amino acids. Losses at the gene ends were 6 bases for V and 5 bases for J; bases not matched to a gene: 5. CDR1 is LNHDA and CDR2 is SQIVND in the germline V gene (reference sequence). The CDR3 reads CASSRGTGNEQYF. In nucleotides, the CDR3 is TGTGCCAGTAGCCGTGGGACAGGGAACGAGCAGTACTTC. Together with reference TRBV19 and TRBJ2-7, the CDR3 gives the full variable domain: DGGITQSPKYLFRKEGQNVTLSCEQNLNHDAMYWYRQDPGQGLRLIYYSQIVNDFQKGDIAEGYSVSREKKESFPLTVTSAQKNPTAFYLCASSRGTGNEQYFGPGTRLTVT.

The V and J genes are TRBV11-2 and TRBJ2-7, with 10 bases fitting TRBD2. CDR3 length: 16 amino acids. The V gene end was trimmed by 5 bases and the J gene end by 1 base; junction bases not matched to a gene: 8. CDR1 is SGHAT, CDR2 FQNNGV, per germline. CDR3 protein: CASSGSGGKISYEQYF. The DNA for the CDR3 is TGTGCCAGCAGCGGTAGCGGGGGGAAGATATCCTACGAGCAGTACTTC.

The V call is TRBV14, the J call TRBJ1-2; 8 bases agree with TRBD1. The ends lost 0 bases at V and 9 bases at J; junction bases unmatched: 6. Germline loops: CDR1 SGHDN, CDR2 FVKESK. The CDR3 is 14 amino acids. CDR3 region: CASSQDYDRGRYTF. The CDR3 DNA reads TGTGCCAGCAGCCAAGATTACGACAGGGGTCGCTACACCTTC.

The chain uses TRBV3-1 (or the pseudogene TRBV3-2) and TRBJ2-1; 12 nucleotides match TRBD1. The germline gives CDR1 LGHDT, CDR2 YNNKEL (reference sequence). Trimming removed 5 bases from V and 7 bases from J; junction bases left unmatched: 6. This CDR3 is 15 amino acids long. The CDR3 sequence: CASSTGQGAPNEQFF. The CDR3 DNA reads as TGTGCCAGCAGCACGGGACAGGGGGCGCCGAATGAGCAGTTCTTC.